Given below is one T cell receptor beta chain in context. The antigen is not known. This sample was included in a study of blood T cells in healthy people across ages. Study-wide results and limits: The study found more naive CD4+ cells and higher diversity in long-lived than aged donors. Donor CMV status, an unknown factor, possibly confounded changes in expanded clonotypes.

V lost 6 bases to trimming and J lost 5 bases, with 16 bases between them. Germline V lookup: CDR1 LNHDA, CDR2 SQIVND (reference sequence). CDR3 length: 15 residues. Primed by a sample-barcoded 5' primer and a J-beta primer mix, a second PCR proceeded for 7 to 11 cycles. From the 5' RACE reads, TCRdb called clonotypes with MiXCR, one entry per CDR3 protein. The table has roughly 1.9 million distinct CDR3 sequences, about 39% seen once. This sequence was found in a human donor in good health. The J gene is TRBJ2-2, the V gene TRBV19; TRBD1 is a possible D gene (6 bases). Source material: blood. Here the CDR3 reads CASRPGHLQTGELFF. The CDR3 region has the DNA TGTGCCAGTAGGCCGGGACACCTACAAACCGGGGAGCTGTTTTTT.